This is a list of T cell receptor beta chains from one sample in a study of lung T cells in sarcoidosis with Löfgren's syndrome. TCRdb reprocessed the reads with MiXCR, giving one entry per CDR3 protein. The sample holds 60,000 to 70,000 distinct CDR3 sequences; around 20% are singletons and the top ten take 2% to 2.5%. The sequenced sample consisted of CD4+ T cells from PBMCs. These receptors were collected from a human donor with sarcoidosis (Löfgren's syndrome or another form), or a control subject (not recorded which). Both conserved end residues are part of each CDR3. Fields, in order: J gene, D gene, V gene, clone size, CDR3 protein, CDR3 DNA. The D gene is left open where the match is weak. Clone size is given for some rows only: seen once, a few or many times, or a class if the clone is expanded.

>TRBJ2-3|-|TRBV6-1|many
CASSRARRGPDTQYF
TGTGCCAGCAGTCGCGCCCGAAGAGGGCCAGATACGCAGTATTTT
>TRBJ2-1|TRBD2|TRBV18|few
CASSTRAGGDYNEQFF
TGTGCCAGCTCCACCCGCGCGGGAGGGGACTACAATGAGCAGTTCTTC
>TRBJ2-1|TRBD2|TRBV29-1|-
CSVGRGAEQFF
TGCAGCGTTGGGCGGGGGGCTGAGCAGTTCTTC
>TRBJ2-5|TRBD2|TRBV19|-
CASSMGGRAFQTQYF
TGTGCCAGTAGTATGGGCGGGAGGGCCTTTCAGACCCAGTACTTC
>TRBJ1-5|-|TRBV4-1|-
CASSNGDISNQPQHF
TGCGCCAGCAGCAACGGCGATATCAGCAATCAGCCCCAGCATTTT
>TRBJ2-2|-|TRBV20-1|-
CSAKPWEGRTGELFF
TGCAGTGCTAAACCGTGGGAAGGAAGAACCGGGGAGCTGTTCTTT
>TRBJ1-2|TRBD1|TRBV2|many
CASSDAGGNYGYTF
TGTGCCAGCAGTGATGCAGGGGGGAACTATGGCTACACCTTC
>TRBJ1-3|-|TRBV27|many
CASRGVYSGNTIYF
TGTGCCAGCAGGGGGGTTTACTCTGGAAACACCATATATTTT
>TRBJ2-7|TRBD2|TRBV19|-
CASRPESLGTIWSFYEQYF
TGTGCCAGTAGGCCCGAATCACTAGGGACTATCTGGAGTTTCTACGAGCAGTACTTC
>TRBJ2-5|-|TRBV5-4|few
CASSLSAETQYF
TGTGCCAGCAGCTTGTCTGCGGAGACCCAGTACTTC
>TRBJ2-2|-|TRBV27|many
CASSSNYGPGTGELFF
TGTGCCAGCAGTTCAAACTACGGTCCGGGCACCGGGGAGCTGTTTTTT
>TRBJ2-5|-|TRBV5-1|few
CASRLSGALQETQYF
TGCGCCAGCAGGTTGTCAGGGGCCCTCCAAGAGACCCAGTACTTC
>TRBJ1-4|-|TRBV12-3/TRBV12-4|few
CASRGRGEKLFF
TGTGCCAGCAGGGGGCGAGGGGAAAAACTGTTTTTT
>TRBJ2-3|-|TRBV28|many
CASSLGITTDTQYF
TGTGCCAGCAGTTTGGGGATTACCACAGATACGCAGTATTTT
>TRBJ1-5|TRBD1|TRBV4-1|many
CASSPAGTGNQPQHF
TGCGCCAGCAGCCCAGCCGGGACAGGCAATCAGCCCCAGCATTTT
>TRBJ2-4|TRBD1|TRBV7-2|-
CASSRRQGAGNIQYF
TGTGCCAGCAGCCGGAGACAGGGGGCAGGAAACATTCAGTACTTC
>TRBJ1-1|-|TRBV14|many
CASSQGGNTEAFF
TGTGCCAGCAGCCAAGGGGGTAACACTGAAGCTTTCTTT
>TRBJ2-5|-|TRBV28|many
CASNSGTGRTQYF
TGTGCCAGCAATTCGGGAACTGGACGGACCCAGTACTTC
>TRBJ2-3|TRBD2|TRBV3-1|few
CASSLYSGSWTDTQYF
TGTGCCAGCAGCCTTTACAGCGGGAGTTGGACAGATACGCAGTATTTT
>TRBJ2-1|-|TRBV18|few
CASSTTGSYNEQFF
TGTGCCAGCTCAACAACAGGGTCCTACAATGAGCAGTTCTTC
>TRBJ2-1|-|TRBV11-3|few
CASSPRLANEQFF
TGTGCCAGCAGCCCCCGTCTCGCTAATGAGCAGTTCTTC
>TRBJ2-1|-|TRBV20-1|many
CSARQGGRNEQFF
TGCAGTGCCCGACAGGGAGGAAGGAATGAGCAGTTCTTC
>TRBJ1-3|-|TRBV7-6|-
CASSHGRSSGNTIYF
TGTGCCAGCAGCCACGGTCGGAGCTCTGGAAACACCATATATTTT
>TRBJ1-4|-|TRBV6-6|many
CASSYSKVNEKLFF
TGTGCCAGCAGTTACTCGAAGGTTAATGAAAAACTGTTTTTT
>TRBJ2-5|-|TRBV19|-
CASALQETQYF
TGTGCCAGCGCTCTACAAGAGACCCAGTACTTC
>TRBJ2-7|TRBD2|TRBV27|many
CASRRQREYDEQYF
TGTGCCAGCAGGCGCCAGCGGGAGTACGACGAGCAGTACTTC
>TRBJ1-1|-|TRBV14|few
CASSPYQGHTEAFF
TGTGCCAGCAGCCCGTATCAGGGGCACACTGAAGCTTTCTTT
>TRBJ2-1|TRBD2|TRBV29-1|few
CSVEDLTASGDANEQFF
TGCAGCGTTGAAGATCTTACGGCTAGCGGGGATGCCAATGAGCAGTTCTTC
>TRBJ2-7|-|TRBV6-6|many
CASSYTRTNYEQYF
TGTGCCAGCAGTTACACCCGAACGAACTACGAGCAGTACTTC
>TRBJ2-3|-|TRBV4-3|many
CASSQDWGTSTDTQYF
TGCGCCAGCAGCCAAGATTGGGGGACTAGCACAGATACGCAGTATTTT
>TRBJ1-1|TRBD1|TRBV20-1|many
CSALTGGDTEAFF
TGCAGTGCGTTGACAGGGGGGGACACTGAAGCTTTCTTT
>TRBJ2-3|-|TRBV24-1|many
CATSDLISGVPDTQYF
TGTGCCACCAGTGATTTGATTTCAGGGGTTCCAGATACGCAGTATTTT
>TRBJ1-5|-|TRBV28|many
CASSLGGLDQPQHF
TGTGCCAGCAGTTTAGGGGGCCTAGATCAGCCCCAGCATTTT
>TRBJ1-2|TRBD1|TRBV19|few
CASRGTGGYGYTF
TGTGCCAGTAGGGGGACAGGGGGTTATGGCTACACCTTC
>TRBJ2-5|TRBD2|TRBV5-1|few
CASSLVLAGGETQYF
TGCGCCAGCAGCTTGGTTCTAGCGGGGGGAGAGACCCAGTACTTC